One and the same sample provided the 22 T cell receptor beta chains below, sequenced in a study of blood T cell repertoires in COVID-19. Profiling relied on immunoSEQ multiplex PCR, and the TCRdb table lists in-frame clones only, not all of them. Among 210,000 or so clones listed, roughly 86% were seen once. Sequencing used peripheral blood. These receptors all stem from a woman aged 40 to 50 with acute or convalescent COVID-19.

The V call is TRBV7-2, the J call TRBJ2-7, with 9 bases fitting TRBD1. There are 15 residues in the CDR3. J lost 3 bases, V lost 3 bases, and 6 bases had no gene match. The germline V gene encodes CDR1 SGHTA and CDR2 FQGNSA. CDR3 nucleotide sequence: TGTGCCAGCAGCTTCCTCGTGGGACAGGGCTACGAGCAGTACTTC. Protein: CASSFLVGQGYEQYF.

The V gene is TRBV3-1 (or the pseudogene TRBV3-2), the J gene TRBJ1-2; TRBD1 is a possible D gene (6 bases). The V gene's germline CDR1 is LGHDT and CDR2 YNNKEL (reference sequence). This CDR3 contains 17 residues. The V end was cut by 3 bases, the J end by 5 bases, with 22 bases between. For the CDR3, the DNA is TGTGCCAGCAGCCAGAATATATGGACAGACGAGGGTTATGGCTACACCTTC. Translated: CASSQNIWTDEGYGYTF.

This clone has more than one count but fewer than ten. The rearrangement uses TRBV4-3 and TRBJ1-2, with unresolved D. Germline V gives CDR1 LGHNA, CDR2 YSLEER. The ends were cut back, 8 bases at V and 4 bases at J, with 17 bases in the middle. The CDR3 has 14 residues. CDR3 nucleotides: TGCGCCAGCGGGCTTCGCCGAGGGTCCTATGGCTACACCTTC. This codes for CASGLRRGSYGYTF.

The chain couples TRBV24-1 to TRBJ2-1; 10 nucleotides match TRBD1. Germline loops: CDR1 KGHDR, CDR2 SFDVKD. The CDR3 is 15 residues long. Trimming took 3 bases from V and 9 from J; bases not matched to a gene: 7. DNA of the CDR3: TGTGCCACCAGTGATGGGGGACAGGGGCAAGGTGAGCAGTTCTTC. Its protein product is CATSDGGQGQGEQFF.

CDR3 sequence reads: CASSHPGGSGNTIYF. Here the CDR3 DNA reads TGTGCCAGCAGCCACCCAGGGGGCTCTGGAAACACCATATATTTT. The chain carries TRBV3-1 (or the pseudogene TRBV3-2) and TRBJ1-3; 7 bases are shared with TRBD1. Losses at the gene ends were 3 bases for V and 0 bases for J; bases not matched to a gene: 2. CDR3 length: 15 residues. The V gene's germline CDR1 is LGHDT and CDR2 YNNKEL (reference sequence).

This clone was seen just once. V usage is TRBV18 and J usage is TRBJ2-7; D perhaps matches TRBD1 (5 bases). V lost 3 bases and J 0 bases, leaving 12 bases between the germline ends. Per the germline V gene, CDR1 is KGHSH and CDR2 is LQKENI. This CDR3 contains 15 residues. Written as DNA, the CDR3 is TGTGCCAGCTCACCCAATCCAGGGAACTCCTACGAGCAGTACTTC. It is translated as CASSPNPGNSYEQYF.

The DNA for the CDR3 is TGTGCCAGCAGCCATCAGGGCCTTAGGGGCTACACCTTC. It is translated as CASSHQGLRGYTF. The V gene is TRBV3-1 (or the pseudogene TRBV3-2), the J gene TRBJ1-2, with D possibly matching TRBD1 (5 bases). V lost 3 bases and J lost 8, with 13 bases in between. CDR3 length: 13 residues. Germline loops: CDR1 LGHDT, CDR2 YNNKEL (reference sequence).

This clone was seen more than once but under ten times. CDR3 nucleotide sequence: TGCGCCAGCAGCCAAGATGACAGGGCGAACACTGAAGCTTTCTTT. Its protein product is CASSQDDRANTEAFF. The chain employs TRBV4-3 and TRBJ1-1; 7 nucleotides line up with TRBD1. This CDR3 is built from 15 residues. J gave up 1 base and V 0 bases, and 2 bases lay outside the gene matches. Germline values: CDR1 LGHNA, CDR2 YSLEER.

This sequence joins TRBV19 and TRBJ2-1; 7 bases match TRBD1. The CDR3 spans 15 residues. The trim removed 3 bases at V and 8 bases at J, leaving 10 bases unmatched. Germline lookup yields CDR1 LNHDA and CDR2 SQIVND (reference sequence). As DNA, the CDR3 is TGTGCCAGTAGTATTTCCGGACAGGCTGGGGATGAGCAGTTCTTC. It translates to CASSISGQAGDEQFF.

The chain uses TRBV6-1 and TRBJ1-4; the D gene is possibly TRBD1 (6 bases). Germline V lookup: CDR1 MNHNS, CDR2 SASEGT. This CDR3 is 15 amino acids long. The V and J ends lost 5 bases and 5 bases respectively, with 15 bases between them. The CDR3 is CASSSATGGNEKLFF. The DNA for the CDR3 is TGTGCCAGCAGTTCGGCGACAGGCGGAAATGAAAAACTGTTTTTT.

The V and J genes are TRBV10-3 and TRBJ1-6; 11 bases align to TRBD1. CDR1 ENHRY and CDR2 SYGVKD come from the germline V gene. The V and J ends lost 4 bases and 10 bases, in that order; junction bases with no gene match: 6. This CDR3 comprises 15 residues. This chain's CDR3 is CAISGGQGGNSPLHF. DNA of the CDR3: TGTGCCATCAGTGGGGGACAGGGGGGAAACTCACCCCTCCACTTT.

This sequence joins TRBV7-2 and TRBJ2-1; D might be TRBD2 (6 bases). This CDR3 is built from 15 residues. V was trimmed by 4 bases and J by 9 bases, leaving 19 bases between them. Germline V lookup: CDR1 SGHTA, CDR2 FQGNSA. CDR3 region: CASSSERGGNSEQFF. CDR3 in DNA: TGTGCCAGCAGCTCAGAGAGGGGCGGGAACTCTGAGCAGTTCTTC.

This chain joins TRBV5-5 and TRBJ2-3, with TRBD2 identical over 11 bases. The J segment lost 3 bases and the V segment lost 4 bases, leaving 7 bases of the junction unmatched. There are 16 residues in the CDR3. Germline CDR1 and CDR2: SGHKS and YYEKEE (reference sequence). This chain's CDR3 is CASSPGTSGRTDTQYF. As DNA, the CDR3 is TGTGCCAGCAGCCCCGGGACTAGCGGACGTACAGATACGCAGTATTTT.

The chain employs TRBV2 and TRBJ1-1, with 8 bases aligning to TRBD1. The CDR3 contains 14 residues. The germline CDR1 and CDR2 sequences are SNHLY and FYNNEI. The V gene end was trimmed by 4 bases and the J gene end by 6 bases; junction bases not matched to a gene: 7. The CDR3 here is CASSVTTGGAEAFF. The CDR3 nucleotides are TGTGCCAGCAGTGTAACTACAGGGGGAGCTGAAGCTTTCTTT.

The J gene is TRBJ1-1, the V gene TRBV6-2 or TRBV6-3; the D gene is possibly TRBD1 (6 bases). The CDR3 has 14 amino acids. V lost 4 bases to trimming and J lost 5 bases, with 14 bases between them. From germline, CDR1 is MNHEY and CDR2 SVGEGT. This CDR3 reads CASSWGGRWTEAFF. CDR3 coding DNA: TGTGCCAGCAGTTGGGGGGGGCGGTGGACTGAAGCTTTCTTT.

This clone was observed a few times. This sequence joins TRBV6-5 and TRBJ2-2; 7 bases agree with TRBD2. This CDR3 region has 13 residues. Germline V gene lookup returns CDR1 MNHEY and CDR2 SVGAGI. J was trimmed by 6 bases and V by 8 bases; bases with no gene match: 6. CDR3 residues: CASVTSDPGELFF. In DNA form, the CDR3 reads TGTGCCAGCGTCACTAGCGACCCCGGGGAGCTGTTTTTT.

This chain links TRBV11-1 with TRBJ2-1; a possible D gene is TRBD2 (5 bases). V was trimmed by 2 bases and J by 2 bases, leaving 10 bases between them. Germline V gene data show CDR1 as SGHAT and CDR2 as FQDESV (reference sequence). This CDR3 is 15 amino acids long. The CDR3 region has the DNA TGTGCCAGCAGCTTAAGAGGGTCTACCTACAATGAGCAGTTCTTC. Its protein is CASSLRGSTYNEQFF. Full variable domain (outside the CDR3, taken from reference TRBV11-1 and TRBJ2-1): EAEVAQSPRYKITEKSQAVAFWCDPISGHATLYWYRQILGQGPELLVQFQDESVVDDSQLPKDRFSAERLKGVDSTLKIQPAELGDSAMYLCASSLRGSTYNEQFFGPGTRLTVL.

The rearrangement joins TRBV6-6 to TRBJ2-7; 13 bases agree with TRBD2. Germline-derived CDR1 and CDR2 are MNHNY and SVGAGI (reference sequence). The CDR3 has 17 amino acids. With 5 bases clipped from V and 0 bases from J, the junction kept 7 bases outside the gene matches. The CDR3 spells CASSRTSGGLSSYEQYF. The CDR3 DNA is TGTGCCAGCAGTCGGACTAGCGGGGGCCTGAGCTCCTACGAGCAGTACTTC.

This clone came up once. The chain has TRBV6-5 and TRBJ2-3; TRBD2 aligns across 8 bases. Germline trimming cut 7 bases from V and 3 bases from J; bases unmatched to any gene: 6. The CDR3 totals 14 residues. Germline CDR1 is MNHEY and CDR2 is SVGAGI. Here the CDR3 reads CASTKGTRTDTQYF. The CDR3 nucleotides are TGTGCCAGCACTAAGGGGACTAGGACAGATACGCAGTATTTT.

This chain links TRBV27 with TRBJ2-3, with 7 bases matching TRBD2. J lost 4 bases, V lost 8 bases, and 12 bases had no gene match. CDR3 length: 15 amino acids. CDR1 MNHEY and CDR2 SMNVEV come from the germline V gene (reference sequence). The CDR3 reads CASGRGRLAADTQYF. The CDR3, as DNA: TGTGCCAGCGGGCGCGGGAGACTGGCGGCAGATACGCAGTATTTT.

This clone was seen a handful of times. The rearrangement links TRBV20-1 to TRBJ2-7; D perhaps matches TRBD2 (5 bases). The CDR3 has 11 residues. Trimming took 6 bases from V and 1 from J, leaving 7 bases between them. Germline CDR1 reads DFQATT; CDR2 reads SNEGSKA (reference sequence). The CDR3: CSAQRSYEQYF. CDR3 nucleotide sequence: TGCAGTGCCCAGCGGTCCTACGAGCAGTACTTC.

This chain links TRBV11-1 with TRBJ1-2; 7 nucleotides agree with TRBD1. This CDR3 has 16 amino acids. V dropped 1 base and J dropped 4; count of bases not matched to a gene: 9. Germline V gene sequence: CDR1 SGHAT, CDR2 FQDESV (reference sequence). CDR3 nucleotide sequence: TGTGCCAGCAGCTTAGGGGCCGGGACAGCTTCCTATGGCTACACCTTC. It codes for CASSLGAGTASYGYTF.